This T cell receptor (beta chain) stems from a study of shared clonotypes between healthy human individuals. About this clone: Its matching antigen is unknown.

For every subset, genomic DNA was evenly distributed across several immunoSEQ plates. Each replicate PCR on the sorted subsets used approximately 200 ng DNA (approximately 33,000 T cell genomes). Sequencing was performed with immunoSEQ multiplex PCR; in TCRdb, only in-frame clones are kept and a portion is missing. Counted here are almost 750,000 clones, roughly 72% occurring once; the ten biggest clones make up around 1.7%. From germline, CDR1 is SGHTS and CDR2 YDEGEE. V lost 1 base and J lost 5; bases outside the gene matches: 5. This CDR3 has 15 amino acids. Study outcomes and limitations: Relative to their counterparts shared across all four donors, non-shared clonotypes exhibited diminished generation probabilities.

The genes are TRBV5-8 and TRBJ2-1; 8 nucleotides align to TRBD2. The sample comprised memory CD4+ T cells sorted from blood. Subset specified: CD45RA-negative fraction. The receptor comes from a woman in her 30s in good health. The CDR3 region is CASSLLLAVHNEQFF. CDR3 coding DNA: TGTGCCAGCAGCTTGTTACTAGCGGTACACAATGAGCAGTTCTTC. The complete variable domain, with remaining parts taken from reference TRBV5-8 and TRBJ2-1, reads EAGVTQSPTHLIKTRGQQATLRCSPISGHTSVYWYQQALGLGLQFLLWYDEGEERNRGNFPPRFSGRQFPNYSSELNVNALELEDSALYLCASSLLLAVHNEQFFGPGTRLTVL.